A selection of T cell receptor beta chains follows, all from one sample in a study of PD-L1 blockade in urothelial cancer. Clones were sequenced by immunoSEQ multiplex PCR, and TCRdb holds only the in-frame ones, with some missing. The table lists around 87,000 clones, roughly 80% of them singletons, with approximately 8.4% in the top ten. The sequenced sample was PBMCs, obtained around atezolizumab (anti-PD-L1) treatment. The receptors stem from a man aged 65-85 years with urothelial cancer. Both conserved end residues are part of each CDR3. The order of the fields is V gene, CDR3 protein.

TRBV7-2	CASSPLGGRGEKLFF
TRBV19	CASRPIWDTQGAGNQPQHF
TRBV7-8	CASSLSQGTGQPQHF
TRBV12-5	CASATSVEQYF
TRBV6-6	CASSPPGGSDQPQHF
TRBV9	CASSASSGSVWEQYF
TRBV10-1	CASGGHSTDTQYF
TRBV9	CASSVGVATSTDTQYF
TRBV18	CASSPPGTDTQYF
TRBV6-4	CASSDSHGEGAEAFF
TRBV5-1	CASSLARGGLAGELFF
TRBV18	CASLSDRGKNIQYF
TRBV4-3	CASSESSSGEQYF
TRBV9	CASSVDDRGHYEQYF
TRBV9	CASSVDQGDTGELFF
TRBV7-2	CASSQQGLLPEAFF
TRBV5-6	CASSFSSTDTQYF
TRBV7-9	CASSTQGRNNEQYF
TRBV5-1	CASSFSSYEQYF
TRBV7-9	CASSSTDSSSYEQYF
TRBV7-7	CASSLVLNEKLFF
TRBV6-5	CASSSQGGPDTEAFF
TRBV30	CAWDQDRGPGLSSYEQYF
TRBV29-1	CSEEGAGNEQFF
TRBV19	CAVVRVGNTEAFF
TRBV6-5	CASSDRGDTGELFF
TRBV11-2	CASSWTGGNTEAFF
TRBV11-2	CASSLDGGKRETQYF
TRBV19	CASSTSVAGELFF
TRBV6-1	CASSELRTGAGGYTF
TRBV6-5	CASRVRATDTQYF
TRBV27	CASSFGPWLAGFYEQYF
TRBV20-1	CRESRKDQYF
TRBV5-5	CASSWTSGRLEQFF
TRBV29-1	CAGLSTDTQYF
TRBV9	CASSVLGQGFTEAFF
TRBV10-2	CASSEPRGGDTEAFF
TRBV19	CASSMRQAITGELFF
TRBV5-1	CASSLAQRETQYF
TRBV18	CASSPLKTSGGAAYNEQFF